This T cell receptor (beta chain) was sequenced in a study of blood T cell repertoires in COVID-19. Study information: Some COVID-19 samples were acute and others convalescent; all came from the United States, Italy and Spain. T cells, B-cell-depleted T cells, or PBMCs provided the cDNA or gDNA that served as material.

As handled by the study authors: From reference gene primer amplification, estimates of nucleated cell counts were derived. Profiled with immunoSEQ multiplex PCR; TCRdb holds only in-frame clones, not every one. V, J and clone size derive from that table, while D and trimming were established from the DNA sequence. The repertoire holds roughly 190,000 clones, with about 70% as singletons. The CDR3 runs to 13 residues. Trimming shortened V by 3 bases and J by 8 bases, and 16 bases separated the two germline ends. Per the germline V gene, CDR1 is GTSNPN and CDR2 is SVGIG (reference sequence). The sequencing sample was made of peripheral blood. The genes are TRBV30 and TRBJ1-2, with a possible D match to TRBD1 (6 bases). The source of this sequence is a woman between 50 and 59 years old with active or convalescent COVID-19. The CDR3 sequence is CAWSEGGVYGYTF. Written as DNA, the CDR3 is TGTGCCTGGAGCGAGGGGGGGGTATACGGCTACACCTTC. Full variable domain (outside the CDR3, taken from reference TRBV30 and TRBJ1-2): SQTIHQWPATLVQPVGSPLSLECTVEGTSNPNLYWYRQAAGRGLQLLFYSVGIGQISSEVPQNLSASRPQDRQFILSSKKLLLSDSGFYLCAWSEGGVYGYTFGSGTRLTVV.